Listed below are T cell receptor beta chains from one sample, sequenced in a study of preoperative IRX-2 immunotherapy in early breast cancer. TCRdb's copy holds only in-frame clones and misses some; the assay was immunoSEQ multiplex PCR. This table has 20,000 to 30,000 clones, 85% to 95% appearing once. Sequenced material: tumor tissue, taken after IRX-2 immunotherapy. These receptors were taken from a human donor with breast cancer. Each CDR3 is given with its conserved first and last residue. The D gene is left open where the match is weak. The size entry is marked missing in some rows and otherwise reads once, few, many or a size class.

clone_size j_call v_call d_call cdr3_nt cdr3_aa
NA TRBJ2-7 TRBV28 TRBD2 TGTGCCAGCAGTTTAATAGGGGGAGCGGGAGGGCCGAACGAGCAGTACTTC CASSLIGGAGGPNEQYF
NA TRBJ1-5 TRBV28 NA TGTGCCAGCAGTTTATACGGGAGGAAGAGCAATCAGCCCCAGCATTTT CASSLYGRKSNQPQHF
NA TRBJ2-1 TRBV5-6 TRBD1 TGTGCCAGCAGCTCGTGGGACAGTTACAATGAGCAGTTCTTC CASSSWDSYNEQFF
NA TRBJ2-2 TRBV5-1 TRBD1 TGCGCCAGCAGCAGAGGACAGGCTACCGGGGAGCTGTTTTTT CASSRGQATGELFF
once TRBJ1-2 TRBV18 NA TGTGCCAGCTCACCCTCCGGGACTGCTCAGTACTATGGCTACACCTTC CASSPSGTAQYYGYTF
NA TRBJ2-3 TRBV2 NA TGTGCCAGCAGTGAACTGGGGCAGGGCGCAGATACGCAGTATTTT CASSELGQGADTQYF
once TRBJ2-7 TRBV5-4 NA TGTGCCAGCAGCTTGGGGGGGCCCTACGAGCAGTACTTC CASSLGGPYEQYF
once TRBJ2-7 TRBV6-5 NA TGTGCCAGCAGTTACTCGTCCTCACACCAGGGGTACGAGCAGTACTTC CASSYSSSHQGYEQYF
NA TRBJ2-1 TRBV6-5 NA TGTGCCACAAAAGTCTGGCGGAGAACCTACAATGAGCAGTTCTTC CATKVWRRTYNEQFF
NA TRBJ2-1 TRBV29-1 TRBD2 TGCAGCGTTGACCGACTAGCGGGTGACAATGAGCAGTTCTTC CSVDRLAGDNEQFF
NA TRBJ1-3 TRBV7-2 NA TGTGCCAGCAGCTTAGACCCGAGCTCTGGAAACACCATATATTTT CASSLDPSSGNTIYF
NA TRBJ2-5 TRBV11-3 NA TGTGCCAGCAGCTTAGTACCCCCGCGAAACCAGAGCCAAGAGACCCAGTACTTC CASSLVPPRNQSQETQYF
few TRBJ2-5 TRBV7-3 NA TGTGCCAGCAGCCCCCAAGAGACCCAGTACTTC CASSPQETQYF
NA TRBJ2-5 TRBV5-1 NA TGCGCCAGCAGCTCTCAGGGAAGCGAAGAGACCCAGTACTTC CASSSQGSEETQYF
NA TRBJ2-1 TRBV7-2 NA TGTGCCAGCAGCTTAGTGGGGGCGGGAGTCGGGAATGAGCAGTTCTTC CASSLVGAGVGNEQFF
NA TRBJ2-5 TRBV7-6 NA TGTGCCAGCAGCTTCCGACACCAAGAGACCCAGTACTTC CASSFRHQETQYF
NA TRBJ1-4 TRBV5-1 NA TGCGCCAGCAGCTTGACCCCTGCAAATGAAAAACTGTTTTTT CASSLTPANEKLFF
once TRBJ1-2 TRBV4-2 NA TGTGCCAGCAGCCTCCTACCCAGCCAGAGTACTAACTATGGCTACACCTTC CASSLLPSQSTNYGYTF
NA TRBJ1-6 TRBV5-1 NA TGCGCCAGCAGCTTCTTTACAGGGATGGATAATTCACCCCTCCACTTT CASSFFTGMDNSPLHF
NA TRBJ2-2 TRBV11-2 TRBD2 TGTGCCAGCAGCTTTCGGACTAGCCTGTTAACCGGGGAGCTGTTTTTT CASSFRTSLLTGELFF
NA TRBJ1-2 TRBV5-1 NA TGCGCCAGCAGCTTAAGGGGGAGGACGAGCTATGGCTACACCTTC CASSLRGRTSYGYTF
once TRBJ1-2 TRBV5-1 NA TGCGCCAGCAGCTTGGCATCGTATGGGGGTGATGGCTACACCTTC CASSLASYGGDGYTF
NA TRBJ1-4 TRBV27 TRBD1 TGTGCCAGCGGGAGTGGAGGGGGCTATGAAAAACTGTTTTTT CASGSGGGYEKLFF
NA TRBJ2-7 TRBV7-8 NA TGTGCCAGCAGCTTAAACCGGATGGAGCAGTACTTC CASSLNRMEQYF
NA TRBJ2-1 TRBV9 NA TGTGCCAGCAGCGTAGAGGAGTACAATGAGCAGTTCTTC CASSVEEYNEQFF
NA TRBJ2-6 TRBV9 NA TGTGCCAGCGATGACTTCTCTGGGGCCAACGTCCTGACTTTC CASDDFSGANVLTF
NA TRBJ1-1 TRBV5-1 NA TGCGCCAGCAGGCCGGGGGGGGCCAGAAACACTGAAGCTTTCTTT CASRPGGARNTEAFF
NA TRBJ2-7 TRBV6-4 NA TGTGCCAGCAGTGACGATGGCTACGAGCAGTACTTC CASSDDGYEQYF
NA TRBJ1-2 TRBV7-2 NA TGTGCCAGCAGCTCCCCGACAGGAACTAACTATGGCTACACCTTC CASSSPTGTNYGYTF
NA TRBJ2-2 TRBV4-2 NA TGTGCCAGCAGCCAAGATCTGGGGGCCGGGGAGCTGTTTTTT CASSQDLGAGELFF
NA TRBJ2-3 TRBV27 NA TGTGCCAGCAGTTGGGCGGGGGCTGGCACAGATACGCAGTATTTT CASSWAGAGTDTQYF
NA TRBJ1-2 TRBV5-1 TRBD1 TGCGCCAGCAGCTACCTGACAGGGGACTCTACTGGCTACACCTTC CASSYLTGDSTGYTF
NA TRBJ1-1 TRBV18 NA TGTGCCAGCTCACCGCAGACAGGAAACATGAACACTGAAGCTTTCTTT CASSPQTGNMNTEAFF
NA TRBJ2-6 TRBV6-1 NA TGTGCCAGCAGCCGTAACCCGTCGCGGGCCAACGTCCTGACTTTC CASSRNPSRANVLTF
once TRBJ2-6 TRBV15 NA TGTGCCACCAGCAGAGATCAAGTATACTCTGGGGCCAACGTCCTGACTTTC CATSRDQVYSGANVLTF
NA TRBJ2-5 TRBV6-5 NA TGTGCCAGCAGCCAACGACAGCAAGAGACCCAGTACTTC CASSQRQQETQYF
few TRBJ1-5 TRBV7-9 NA TGTGCCAGCAGCTTAGTCGGGGGGCTTAGCAATCAGCCCCAGCATTTT CASSLVGGLSNQPQHF
NA TRBJ2-3 TRBV10-3 NA TGTGCCATCAGTGACCTCCTCGGCGCGGGGGCCATCACAGATACGCAGTATTTT CAISDLLGAGAITDTQYF
NA TRBJ2-7 TRBV6-5 TRBD2 TGTGCCAGCACCCAGCGGGAGGTCAACGAGCAGTACTTC CASTQREVNEQYF
NA TRBJ2-7 TRBV5-1 NA TGCGCCAGCAGCTTGGAGAGGGCCTACGAGCAGTACTTC CASSLERAYEQYF
NA TRBJ1-3 TRBV10-3 NA TGTGCCATCAGTCGAGGTCGCGGGGGCGACGGTGGAAACACCATATATTTT CAISRGRGGDGGNTIYF
NA TRBJ2-5 TRBV5-6 NA TGTGCCAGCAGCACCCGGGCCCAAGAGTACTTC CASSTRAQEYF
once TRBJ1-3 TRBV5-1 NA TGCGCCAGCAGCCTCACAGTTGCCTCTGGAAACACCATATATTTT CASSLTVASGNTIYF
NA TRBJ2-2 TRBV7-3 TRBD1 TGTGCCAGCAGCTTTGCAGGGGGGAACACCGGGGAGCTGTTTTTT CASSFAGGNTGELFF
NA TRBJ2-7 TRBV30 NA TGTGCCTGGACTAGCGACTCCTACGAGCAGTACTTC CAWTSDSYEQYF
NA TRBJ2-5 TRBV11-2 NA TGTGCCAGCAGCGTACAGGCGCAAGAGACCCAGTACTTC CASSVQAQETQYF
NA TRBJ1-6 TRBV9 TRBD1 TGTGCCAGCAGCGTAGTAGACAGGGTGGTTTCACCCCTCCACTTT CASSVVDRVVSPLHF
NA TRBJ2-3 TRBV7-2 TRBD1 TGTGCCAGCAGCCCGGACAGGGGGCGCTTAAAGCGAGCAGATACGCAGTATTTT CASSPDRGRLKRADTQYF
NA TRBJ1-2 TRBV6-1 NA TGTGCCAGCAGTGGGCAGGGCCTATACTATGGCTACACCTTC CASSGQGLYYGYTF
NA TRBJ2-7 TRBV15 NA TGTGCCACCAGCAGAGTTCAGAGCTCCTACGAGCAGTACTTC CATSRVQSSYEQYF
NA TRBJ1-1 TRBV6-6 TRBD1 TGTGCCAGCAGTTCATGGACAGGGCCTCTGGAAGCTTTCTTT CASSSWTGPLEAFF
NA TRBJ2-7 TRBV4-3 TRBD2 TGCGCCAGCGCCGCGGGGCTAGCGGGACCCTACGAGCAGTACTTC CASAAGLAGPYEQYF
NA TRBJ1-4 TRBV18 NA TGTGCCAGCTCACCAACCCGCCGGGATAATGAAAAACTGTTTTTT CASSPTRRDNEKLFF